This T cell receptor beta chain stems from a study of cytomegalovirus exposure and HLA in healthy donors. General study findings and limits: It was reported that the classifier diagnosed cytomegalovirus status with high specificity and sensitivity in both the original and validation cohorts.

Comments on this clone: Its antigen is currently unknown.

The CDR3 sequence is 15 residues long. The V and J ends lost 6 bases and 3 bases, in that order; junction bases with no gene match: 6. Germline CDR1 is MNHEY and CDR2 is SMNVEV (reference sequence). Only in-frame clones appear in the TCRdb table, and some are missing; sequencing was by immunoSEQ multiplex PCR. The sample has more than 300,000 clones, just over 85% seen once. The genes are TRBV27 and TRBJ2-2; 8 positions agree with TRBD2. Sequencing used PBMCs. The clonotype comes from a woman aged 18 to 35 in good health and CMV-seronegative. CDR3 nucleotide sequence: TGTGCCAGCAGACAACTAGCGGTGGACACCGGGGAGCTGTTTTTT. Residues: CASRQLAVDTGELFF.